The 19 T cell receptor beta chains below all came from one sample that was sequenced in a study of blood T cell repertoires in COVID-19. The data were produced by immunoSEQ multiplex PCR, yet TCRdb's version contains in-frame clones alone and is incomplete. Here the sample spans about 230,000 clones, roughly nine tenths being singletons. Sequencing used PBMCs or T cells enriched from blood (not recorded which). These receptors were collected from a woman in her 50s in a cohort exposed to, infected with or recovered from COVID-19 (not recorded which).

The chain is built from TRBV28 and TRBJ2-7; D perhaps matches TRBD2 (5 bases). Germline CDR1 is MDHEN and CDR2 is SYDVKM. The CDR3 covers 13 residues. Trimming stripped 5 bases from V and 6 bases from J, with 14 bases between. The CDR3 protein is CASSTPGGVEQYF. The DNA of the CDR3 is TGTGCCAGCAGTACACCTGGAGGAGTCGAGCAGTACTTC. Together with reference TRBV28 and TRBJ2-7, the CDR3 gives the full variable domain: DVKVTQSSRYLVKRTGEKVFLECVQDMDHENMFWYRQDPGLGLRLIYFSYDVKMKEKGDIPEGYSVSREKKERFSLILESASTNQTSMYLCASSTPGGVEQYFGPGTRLTVT.

J is TRBJ1-2 and V is TRBV7-3; D is uncertain. V was cut by 3 bases and J by 2 bases, with 13 bases left in between. Germline V gives CDR1 SGHTA, CDR2 FQGTGA. CDR3 length: 15 amino acids. The CDR3 reads CASSFSFDTNYGYTF. The CDR3 coding sequence is TGTGCCAGCAGCTTTTCCTTCGACACCAACTATGGCTACACCTTC.

This clone was seen only a few times. The chain links TRBV4-2 to TRBJ1-1; D is possibly TRBD1 (5 bases). In germline, CDR1 is LGHNA, CDR2 YNFKEQ. This CDR3 has 13 residues. V lost 4 bases, J lost 5 bases, and 11 bases lay in between. CDR3 residues: CASSRDLGTEAFF. CDR3 in DNA: TGTGCCAGCAGCCGGGACTTAGGGACTGAAGCTTTCTTT.

The genes are TRBV9 and TRBJ2-7; D gene uncertain. Trimming removed 0 bases from V and 0 bases from J, with 7 bases in between. Looked up from germline, CDR1 is SGDLS and CDR2 is YYNGEE. This CDR3 is built from 14 residues. CDR3 region: CASSVDPHSYEQYF. The DNA for the CDR3 is TGTGCCAGCAGCGTAGATCCCCACTCCTACGAGCAGTACTTC.

This rearrangement joins TRBV30 to TRBJ1-6; a weak D match, TRBD1 (5 bases). V was pared by 3 bases and J by 4 bases, with 22 bases between. The germline gives CDR1 GTSNPN, CDR2 SVGIG (reference sequence). The CDR3 length is 18 residues. The CDR3: CAWRNPPRKGVYNSPLHF. The DNA of the CDR3 is TGTGCCTGGAGAAACCCCCCCCGTAAAGGGGTATATAATTCACCCCTCCACTTT.

The chain carries TRBV2 and TRBJ1-1, with a tentative D call TRBD1 (5 bases). Between the trimmed V and J ends, which lost 1 base and 8 bases, there was a span of 8 bases. The CDR3 spans 12 residues. Germline loops: CDR1 SNHLY, CDR2 FYNNEI. The CDR3 region is CASSEVRGEAFF. The CDR3, as DNA: TGTGCCAGCAGTGAAGTAAGGGGCGAAGCTTTCTTT.

This clone was counted a few times. The chain uses TRBV10-1 and TRBJ2-2; 7 bases match TRBD2. The length of the CDR3 is 13 residues. Germline V gene data show CDR1 as WNHNN and CDR2 as SYGVQD (reference sequence). After removal of 4 bases from V and 5 bases from J, the junction contained 1 base not matched to a gene. In DNA form, the CDR3 reads TGCGCCAGCAGTGGGGGGGGAACCGGGGAGCTGTTTTTT. It specifies CASSGGGTGELFF.

About this clone itself: Other DNA sequences in the sample encode the same CDR3. The V gene is TRBV4-3, the J gene TRBJ1-6; D remains ambiguous. The length of the CDR3 is 16 residues. Trimming removed 0 bases at V and 0 bases at J, with 6 bases between. Germline-derived CDR1 and CDR2 are LGHNA and YSLEER. CDR3 loop: CASSQDTSSYNSPLHF. In nucleotides, the CDR3 is TGCGCCAGCAGCCAAGATACGAGCTCCTATAATTCACCCCTCCACTTT.

The CDR3 is CASSLYQGLNSPLHF. The CDR3 DNA reads TGTGCCAGCAGTTTATACCAGGGCCTTAATTCACCCCTCCACTTT. The V call is TRBV27, the J call TRBJ1-6; TRBD1 might be the D (5 bases). CDR1 and CDR2 from the germline V gene are MNHEY and SMNVEV (reference sequence). The germline V and J ends were trimmed by 1 base and 6 bases, with 10 bases remaining between them. The CDR3 has 15 amino acids.

The chain uses TRBV11-2 and TRBJ2-5; D is unresolved. This CDR3 is built from 13 residues. Per germline, CDR1 SGHAT and CDR2 FQNNGV. V lost 7 bases and J 2 bases, leaving 11 bases between the germline ends. The CDR3 coding sequence is TGTGCCAGCACTCCGGAGAATCAAGAGACCCAGTACTTC. This codes for CASTPENQETQYF.

The chain combines TRBV7-3 with TRBJ2-6; TRBD2 aligns across 7 bases. CDR1 and CDR2 from the germline V gene are SGHTA and FQGTGA. There are 16 residues in the CDR3. With V trimmed by 5 bases and J by 3 bases, 7 bases remained unmatched. CDR3 DNA sequence: TGTGCCAGCAGCCCGACGCTAGCGGATGGGGCCAACGTCCTGACTTTC. Its translation is CASSPTLADGANVLTF.

This chain's CDR3 is CSAGPQGRYGYTF. The CDR3 DNA sequence: TGCAGCGCCGGTCCGCAGGGGAGATATGGCTACACCTTC. The chain carries TRBV29-1 and TRBJ1-2, with TRBD1 as a possible D gene (6 bases). CDR1 and CDR2 (germline): SQVTM, ANQGSEA. V was trimmed by 7 bases and J by 5 bases, leaving 17 bases between them. The CDR3 is 13 residues long.

This clone has a single count. The chain couples TRBV7-9 to TRBJ1-3; tentative D call: TRBD1 (5 bases). Germline CDR1 is SEHNR and CDR2 is FQNEAQ (reference sequence). The CDR3 totals 16 residues. V lost 5 bases and J 0 bases, leaving 14 bases between the germline ends. As DNA, the CDR3 is TGTGCCAGCAGCAAAAGGGACTCCAGCTCTGGAAACACCATATATTTT. It is translated as CASSKRDSSSGNTIYF. The variable domain in full, completed from reference TRBV7-9 and TRBJ1-3, reads DTGVSQNPRHKITKRGQNVTFRCDPISEHNRLYWYRQTLGQGPEFLTYFQNEAQLEKSRLLSDRFSAERPKGSFSTLEIQRTEQGDSAMYLCASSKRDSSSGNTIYFGEGSWLTVV.

V gene TRBV2 combines with J gene TRBJ1-5; the D is unclear. Looked up from germline, CDR1 is SNHLY and CDR2 is FYNNEI. CDR3 size: 15 residues. V gave up 4 bases and J gave up 1 base, with 11 bases separating them. This chain's CDR3 is CASSGGVVSNQPQHF. DNA of the CDR3: TGTGCCAGCAGTGGCGGTGTCGTGAGCAATCAGCCCCAGCATTTT.

The V call is TRBV30, the J call TRBJ2-7, with TRBD1 identical over 7 bases. This CDR3 is 13 amino acids long. V was pared by 7 bases and J by 4 bases, with 10 bases of the junction left unmatched. Germline V gene sequence: CDR1 GTSNPN, CDR2 SVGIG (reference sequence). CDR3 sequence (DNA): TGTGCCTACCGGGACAGCGGAATTTACGAGCAGTACTTC. This gives the protein CAYRDSGIYEQYF.

V and J are TRBV12-3 or TRBV12-4 and TRBJ2-7, with TRBD1 matching 9 bases. V was pared by 5 bases and J by 6 bases, with 5 bases of the junction left unmatched. The CDR3 spans 13 residues. DNA for the CDR3: TGTGCCAGCAGTCCGGGGACAGGGTTCGAGCAGTACTTC. Translating it yields CASSPGTGFEQYF.

The rearrangement links TRBV7-2 to TRBJ2-7, with D tentatively TRBD1 (6 bases). Trimming left V 4 bases short and J 2 bases short, with 15 bases between. Germline V lookup: CDR1 SGHTA, CDR2 FQGNSA. The CDR3 is made up of 15 amino acids. In DNA, the CDR3 is TGTGCCAGCAGCTCAACCGGGACAATAACCTACGAGCAGTACTTC. This encodes CASSSTGTITYEQYF.

The V gene is TRBV6-5, the J gene TRBJ1-6; D is possibly TRBD1 (6 bases). This CDR3 contains 13 residues. Looked up from germline, CDR1 is MNHEY and CDR2 is SVGAGI. The V gene lost 7 bases and the J gene lost 7 bases, with 11 bases spanning the gap. The CDR3 DNA is TGTGCCAGCAAAAGGGGGGGGAATTCACCCCTCCACTTT. It encodes CASKRGGNSPLHF.

The V and J genes are TRBV30 and TRBJ1-3; no definite D call. Trimming pared 2 bases from V and 5 bases from J, leaving 16 bases between. The V gene's germline CDR1 is GTSNPN and CDR2 SVGIG (reference sequence). The CDR3 runs to 15 residues. The CDR3 region has the DNA TGTGCCTGGAGTCTTGCGGGTTCGGTTCGAAACACCATATATTTT. Residues: CAWSLAGSVRNTIYF.